Listed here is a single T cell receptor beta chain. Germline lookup yields CDR1 SQVTM and CDR2 ANQGSEA. Germline trimming cut 7 bases from V and 4 bases from J; bases unmatched to any gene: 12. CDR3 length equals 14 residues. Per the study methods: Estimates of nucleated cell counts were drawn from the amplification of reference gene primers. The repertoire was sequenced with immunoSEQ multiplex PCR; TCRdb's copy has only in-frame clones and lacks some. D and trimming were read from the DNA, whereas the V and J calls and clone size are those reported in that table. The sample contains 80,000 or so clones, 80% to 85% of which appear only once. This entry is derived from a study of blood T cell repertoires in COVID-19. Background on the study: PBMCs, B-cell-depleted T cells, or T cells provided the cDNA or gDNA that made up the material.

Sequencing input: peripheral blood. This sequence was found in a woman aged 65 to 85 with acute or convalescent COVID-19. The chain has TRBV29-1 and TRBJ2-7; the match to TRBD2 covers 8 bases. CDR3 sequence reads: CSARAGTSFYEQYF. CDR3 DNA sequence: TGCAGCGCCCGAGCCGGGACTAGTTTTTACGAGCAGTACTTC.